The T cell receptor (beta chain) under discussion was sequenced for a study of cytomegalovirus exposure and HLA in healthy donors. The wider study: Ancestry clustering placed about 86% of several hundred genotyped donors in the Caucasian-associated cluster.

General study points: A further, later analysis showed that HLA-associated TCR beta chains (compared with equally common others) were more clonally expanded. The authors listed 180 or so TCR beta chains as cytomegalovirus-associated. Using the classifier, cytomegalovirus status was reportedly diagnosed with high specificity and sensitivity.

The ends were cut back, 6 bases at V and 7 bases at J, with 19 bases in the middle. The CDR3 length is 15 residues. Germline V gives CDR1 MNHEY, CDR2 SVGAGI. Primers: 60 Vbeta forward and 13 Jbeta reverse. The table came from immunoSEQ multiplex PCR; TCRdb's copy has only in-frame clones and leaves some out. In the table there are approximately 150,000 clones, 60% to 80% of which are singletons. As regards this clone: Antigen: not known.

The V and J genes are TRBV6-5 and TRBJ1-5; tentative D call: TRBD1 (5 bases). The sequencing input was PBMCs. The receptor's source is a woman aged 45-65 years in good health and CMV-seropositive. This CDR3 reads CASSLNDRGGQPQHF. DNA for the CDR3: TGTGCCAGCAGCCTGAACGACCGGGGGGGGCAGCCCCAGCATTTT.